Detailed here is one TCR beta chain. Antigen specificity is unknown. This entry comes from a study of T cell repertoires in cytomegalovirus infection. Study information: Well-studied HLA-B-restricted epitopes and recently identified HLA-C-restricted epitopes of CMV were both used in the study. Public TCR beta signatures indicated both CMV infection and matching HLA type. General study results and limits: Public TCR beta family frequency separated CMV-and-HLA carriers, including in an independent cohort. HLA-C-restricted CMV-specific TCR beta clonotypes were dominant in the ex vivo response.

TCRdb used MiXCR to reprocess the reads, holding one entry per CDR3 protein. This sample has about 100,000 distinct CDR3 sequences, with less than 30% found just once. V lost 10 bases and J lost 1; bases outside the gene matches: 3. The CDR3 length is 13 residues. Looked up from germline, CDR1 is SGHTA and CDR2 is FQGNSA. Sequencing was performed on CD8+ T cells from cultured PBMCs, taken from culture after CMV antigen stimulation. This receptor was obtained from a human donor in good health (CMV status not recorded). Some clones in this sample may be carry-over from other donors' samples. V and J are TRBV7-2 and TRBJ2-2; 7 bases are shared with TRBD2. The CDR3 coding sequence is TGTGCCAACGAGCGGGAGAACACCGGGGAGCTGTTTTTT. The encoded protein is CANERENTGELFF.